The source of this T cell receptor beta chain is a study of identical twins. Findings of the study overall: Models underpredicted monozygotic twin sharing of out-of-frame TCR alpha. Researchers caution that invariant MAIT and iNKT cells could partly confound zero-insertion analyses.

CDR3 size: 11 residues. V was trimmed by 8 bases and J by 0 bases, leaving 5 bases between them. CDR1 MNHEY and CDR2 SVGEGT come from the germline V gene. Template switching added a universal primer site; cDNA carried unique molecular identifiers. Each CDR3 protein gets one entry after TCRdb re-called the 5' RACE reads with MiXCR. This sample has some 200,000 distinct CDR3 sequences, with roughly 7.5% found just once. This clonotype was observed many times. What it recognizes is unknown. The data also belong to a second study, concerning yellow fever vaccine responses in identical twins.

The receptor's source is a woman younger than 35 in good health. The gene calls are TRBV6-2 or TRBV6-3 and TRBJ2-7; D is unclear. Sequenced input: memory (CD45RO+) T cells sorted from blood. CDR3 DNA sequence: TGTGCCAGCCTGGGCTCCTACGAGCAGTACTTC. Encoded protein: CASLGSYEQYF.